A selection of T cell receptor beta chains follows, all from one sample in a study of blood T cell repertoires in COVID-19. TCRdb's table, derived via immunoSEQ multiplex PCR, lists solely in-frame clones and lacks some. The sample carries over 55,000 clones, 82% recorded once. Sequencing input: peripheral blood. All receptors derive from a woman aged 55-69 years with acute or convalescent COVID-19. The CDR3 runs from the conserved cysteine through the conserved F or W. A D gene is named only where the DNA matches it firmly. The listing skips clone size in some rows; elsewhere it reads once, few, many or a size class.

>medium-sized|TRBV19|TRBD1|TRBJ2-1
TGTGCCAGTAGTACCGGGACAGGGACATACAATGAGCAGTTCTTC
CASSTGTGTYNEQFF
>NA|TRBV5-6|TRBD1|TRBJ1-2
TGTGCCAGCAGCCCGGGGACAGGGAGGTACTATGGCTACACCTTC
CASSPGTGRYYGYTF
>NA|TRBV10-3|TRBD2|TRBJ2-3
TGTGCCATCAGTGTCTCACTAGCGGGGGGTTATCCGCAGTATTTT
CAISVSLAGGYPQYF
>NA|TRBV3-1/TRBV3-2|TRBD1|TRBJ1-4
TGTGCCAGCAGCCTCGGACAGGGGGCGGGAAAACTGTTTTTT
CASSLGQGAGKLFF
>NA|TRBV9|NA|TRBJ2-1
TGTGCCAGCAGCGTCGGATTCAGGGGAGGGGAGCAGTTCTTC
CASSVGFRGGEQFF
>NA|TRBV2|NA|TRBJ1-5
TGTGCCAGCAGCGACAAAAGCAATCAGCCCCAGCATTTT
CASSDKSNQPQHF
>NA|TRBV3-1/TRBV3-2|NA|TRBJ1-1
TGTGCCAGCAGCCTTCAGGGTAGACCTTTCTTT
CASSLQGRPFF
>NA|TRBV5-6|TRBD2|TRBJ2-7
TGTGCCAGCAGCTTGGTGGATCCGGGGGGGAGTCACGAGCAGTACTTC
CASSLVDPGGSHEQYF
>NA|TRBV7-9|NA|TRBJ1-3
TGTGCCAGCAGCCCCAGGACAGTTTCTATGTCTGGAAACACCATATATTTT
CASSPRTVSMSGNTIYF
>NA|TRBV9|TRBD1|TRBJ1-2
TGTGCCAGCAGAGCGACAGGGGCTAACTATGGCTACACCTTC
CASRATGANYGYTF
>NA|TRBV10-3|TRBD1|TRBJ2-2
TGTGCCATCTCGTCGCGGGCAGGGGGCAAAACCGGGGAGCTGTTTTTT
CAISSRAGGKTGELFF
>few|TRBV4-1|NA|TRBJ1-2
TGCGCCAGCAGCCAAGAGGCTTCCTATGGCTACACCTTC
CASSQEASYGYTF
>few|TRBV11-2|TRBD1|TRBJ1-1
TGTGCCAGCAGCTTAGGGACAGGGGTGAACACTGAAGCTTTCTTT
CASSLGTGVNTEAFF
>NA|TRBV15|NA|TRBJ2-4
TGTGCCACCAGCAGAGATCTGGCAGTAGCCAAAAACATTCAGTACTTC
CATSRDLAVAKNIQYF
>NA|TRBV2|TRBD2|TRBJ2-1
TGTGCCAGCAGACAACTAGCGGGGGAGCCGAGGGATGAGCAGTTCTTC
CASRQLAGEPRDEQFF
>NA|TRBV9|NA|TRBJ1-2
TGTGCCAGCAGCGTAGGGTCAGGGGCAGGTGGCTACACCTTC
CASSVGSGAGGYTF
>once|TRBV5-4|TRBD2|TRBJ2-3
TGTGCCAGCAGCTTGCTGACTAGCGGGGGGCCTATAGGGGGAGATACGCAGTATTTT
CASSLLTSGGPIGGDTQYF
>NA|TRBV7-8|NA|TRBJ1-5
TGTGCCAGCAGCTTGACAGTAGTCAATCAGCCCCAGCATTTT
CASSLTVVNQPQHF
>NA|TRBV4-1|TRBD1|TRBJ2-5
TGCGCCAGCAGCCGGACAGGAGGCGAGACCCAGTACTTC
CASSRTGGETQYF
>few|TRBV19|TRBD1|TRBJ1-1
TGTGCCAGTAGTCTTAGGACAGGGAACACTGAAGCTTTCTTT
CASSLRTGNTEAFF
>NA|TRBV7-2|NA|TRBJ2-5
TGTGCCAGCAGCCCCGAAGGGGGTTGGGAGACCCAGTACTTC
CASSPEGGWETQYF
>NA|TRBV27|TRBD1|TRBJ2-7
TGTGCCAGCAGTTCCTGGACAGGGGGCAACGAGCAGTACTTC
CASSSWTGGNEQYF
>NA|TRBV2|NA|TRBJ1-2
TGTGCCAGCAGTGAACAGAACTATGGCTACACCTTC
CASSEQNYGYTF
>once|TRBV27|TRBD1|TRBJ1-2
TGTGCCAGCAGTTCGTCTGCCGGGACAGGGTTCTACACCTTC
CASSSSAGTGFYTF
>NA|TRBV12-3/TRBV12-4|TRBD1|TRBJ1-2
TGTGCCAGCAGCTTGGACAGGGTTGGCGGCTACACCTTC
CASSLDRVGGYTF
>NA|TRBV7-9|NA|TRBJ2-3
TGTGCCAGCAGCTTATCGGGGGGCGCAGATACGCAGTATTTT
CASSLSGGADTQYF
>NA|TRBV25-1|TRBD1|TRBJ2-2
TGTGCCAGCAAGGGACAGGGAGGCACCGGGGAGCTGTTTTTT
CASKGQGGTGELFF
>NA|TRBV5-1|NA|TRBJ1-4
TGCGCCAGCAGCTTGGGAGCCGGGAAGAATGAAAAACTGTTTTTT
CASSLGAGKNEKLFF
>NA|TRBV9|TRBD1|TRBJ1-2
TGTGCCAGCAGCTCTGGACAGGCGCCTCTTGGCTACACCTTC
CASSSGQAPLGYTF
>NA|TRBV7-2|TRBD1|TRBJ1-6
TGTGCCAGCAGCCCACCTACGGGACAGGGTCGCTCACCCCTCCACTTT
CASSPPTGQGRSPLHF
>NA|TRBV30|NA|TRBJ2-7
TGTGCGGGGGGGGGCGCCAGACGGGGCTACGAGCAGTACTTC
CAGGGARRGYEQYF
>NA|TRBV30|NA|TRBJ2-1
TGTGCCTGGAGTGTCGCGGCGGGTAACCCCTACAATGAGCAGTTCTTC
CAWSVAAGNPYNEQFF
>NA|TRBV12-3/TRBV12-4|NA|TRBJ1-1
TGTGCCAGCAGTTTATGGGGGGTAAAGGCTTTCTTT
CASSLWGVKAFF
>NA|TRBV25-1|NA|TRBJ2-1
TGTGCCAGCATACCATCGGGTCTGTCCTACAATGAGCAGTTCTTC
CASIPSGLSYNEQFF
>NA|TRBV6-1|NA|TRBJ2-7
TGTGCCAGCAGTGAGGTAACAGGCGAGCAGTACTTC
CASSEVTGEQYF
>NA|TRBV6-1|TRBD1|TRBJ1-2
TGTGCCAGCAGAGAAGGGGGCTTGTCGGGCGGCTACACCTTC
CASREGGLSGGYTF
>NA|TRBV7-6|NA|TRBJ2-5
TGTGCCAGCAGCCCAGGGGGGCCTCGGGAGACCCAGTACTTC
CASSPGGPRETQYF
>NA|TRBV6-5|NA|TRBJ1-2
TGTGCCAGCAGCGAGAGAGGGCGGATGATGTATGGCTACACCTTC
CASSERGRMMYGYTF
>NA|TRBV11-1|NA|TRBJ2-3
TGTGCCAGCAGCTCGAAGGGGGTTTCATCTAGGGATACGCAGTATTTT
CASSSKGVSSRDTQYF
>NA|TRBV13|NA|TRBJ1-4
TGTGCCAGCAGCCGGGGTCCAGGGGAACTGTTTTTT
CASSRGPGELFF
>NA|TRBV5-4|NA|TRBJ2-3
TGTGCCAGCAGCTTGGGGGCAATCACAGATACGCAGTATTTT
CASSLGAITDTQYF
>NA|TRBV5-1|TRBD1|TRBJ1-3
TGCGCCAGCAGGGAGGGGGCGTCTGGAAACACCATATATTTT
CASREGASGNTIYF
>NA|TRBV18|NA|TRBJ1-1
TGTGCCAGCTCACCGCAACAGGGCGGGAACACTGAAGCTTTCTTT
CASSPQQGGNTEAFF
>NA|TRBV7-2|TRBD2|TRBJ2-2
TGTGCCAGCAGCTTATCGGGGGGGCGGACCGGGGAGCTGTTTTTT
CASSLSGGRTGELFF
>NA|TRBV10-1|NA|TRBJ2-5
TGCGCCAGCAGTGAGTGGTCAGAAGAGACCCAGTACTTC
CASSEWSEETQYF
>NA|TRBV2|NA|TRBJ2-2
TGTGCCAGCAGTCAGGTACAGGGGAACACCGGGGAGCTGTTTTTT
CASSQVQGNTGELFF
>once|TRBV7-3|NA|TRBJ2-6
TGTGCCAGCAGCTCGGGACACAAAAGCTCTGGGGCCAACGTCCTGACTTTC
CASSSGHKSSGANVLTF
>NA|TRBV7-2|TRBD2|TRBJ2-7
TGTGCCAGCAGCTTAGGGAGCGGGGGGGCCATCTACGAGCAGTACTTC
CASSLGSGGAIYEQYF
>few|TRBV7-2|NA|TRBJ2-7
TGTGCCAGCAGCTTACGGGTTACCTACGAGCAGTACTTC
CASSLRVTYEQYF
>NA|TRBV12-3/TRBV12-4|TRBD2|TRBJ2-7
TGTGCCAGCAGTTTGAGTAGCGGGGGCGAGCAGTACTTC
CASSLSSGGEQYF
>NA|TRBV7-2|NA|TRBJ1-6
TGTGCCAGCAGCTTAGCCTCAGATTATAATTCACCCCTCCACTTT
CASSLASDYNSPLHF
>NA|TRBV14|NA|TRBJ1-6
TGTGCCAGCAGCCAAGATGGGCCAGGGTTGGGTTCACCCCTCCACTTT
CASSQDGPGLGSPLHF
>once|TRBV10-2|TRBD1|TRBJ1-2
TGCGCCAGCAGCGACAGGGGCAGGAATGGCTACACCTTC
CASSDRGRNGYTF
>NA|TRBV29-1|NA|TRBJ2-3
TGCAGCGTGGGGCCGGGGGTCGGCACAGATACGCAGTATTTT
CSVGPGVGTDTQYF
>NA|TRBV7-3|TRBD2|TRBJ2-2
TGTGCCAGCAGCTTGACTAGCGGGGGGTACGCCGGGGAGCTGTTTTTT
CASSLTSGGYAGELFF
>NA|TRBV13|NA|TRBJ2-1
TGTGCCAGCAGCTCCGGGGGTAGCGAGAGAGTAAGATCCTACAATGAGCAGTTCTTC
CASSSGGSERVRSYNEQFF
>few|TRBV7-9|NA|TRBJ2-7
TGTGCCAGCAGCCCCGGAGGGTACGAGCAGTACTTC
CASSPGGYEQYF